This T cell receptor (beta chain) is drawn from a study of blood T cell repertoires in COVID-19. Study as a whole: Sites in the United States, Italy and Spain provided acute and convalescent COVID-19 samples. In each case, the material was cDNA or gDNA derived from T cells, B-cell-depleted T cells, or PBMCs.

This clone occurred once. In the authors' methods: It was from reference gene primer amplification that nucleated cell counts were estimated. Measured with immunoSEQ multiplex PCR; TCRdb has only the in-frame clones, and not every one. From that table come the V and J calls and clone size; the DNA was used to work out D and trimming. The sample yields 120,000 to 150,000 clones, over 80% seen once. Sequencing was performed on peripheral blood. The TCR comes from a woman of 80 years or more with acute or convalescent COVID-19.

The CDR3 here is CASSLLAGGAKGYTF. The CDR3 region has the DNA TGTGCCAGCAGCTTGCTAGCTGGGGGCGCGAAGGGCTACACCTTC. The genes are TRBV5-6 and TRBJ1-2; D perhaps matches TRBD1 (6 bases). Germline CDR1 SGHDT, CDR2 YYEEEE. This CDR3 comprises 15 residues. Deletions cut 1 base from V and 8 bases from J, with 18 bases between.